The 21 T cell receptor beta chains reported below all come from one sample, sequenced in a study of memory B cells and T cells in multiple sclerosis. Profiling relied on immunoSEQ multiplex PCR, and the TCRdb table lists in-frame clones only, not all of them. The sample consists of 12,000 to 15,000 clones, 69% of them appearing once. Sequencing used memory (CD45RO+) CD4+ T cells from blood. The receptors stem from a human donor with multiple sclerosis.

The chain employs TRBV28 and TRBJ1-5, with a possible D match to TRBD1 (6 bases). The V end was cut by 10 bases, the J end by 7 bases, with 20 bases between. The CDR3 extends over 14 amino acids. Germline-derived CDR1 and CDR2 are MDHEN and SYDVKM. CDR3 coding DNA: TGTGCCACCCGGAGGCTGCAGGGGAAACAGCCCCAGCATTTT. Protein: CATRRLQGKQPQHF.

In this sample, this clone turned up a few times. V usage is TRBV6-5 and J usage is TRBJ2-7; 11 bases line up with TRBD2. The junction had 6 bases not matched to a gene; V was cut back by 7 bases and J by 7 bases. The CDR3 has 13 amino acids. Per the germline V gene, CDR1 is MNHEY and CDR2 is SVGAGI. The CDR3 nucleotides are TGTGCCAGCAACCTAGCGGGGGGTCGGGAGCAGTACTTC. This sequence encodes CASNLAGGREQYF.

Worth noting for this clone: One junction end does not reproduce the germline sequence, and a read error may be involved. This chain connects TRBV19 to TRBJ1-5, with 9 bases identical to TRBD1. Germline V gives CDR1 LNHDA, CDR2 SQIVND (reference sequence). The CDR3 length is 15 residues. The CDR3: CASRMDRGGNRPQHF. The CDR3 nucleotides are TGTGCCAGTAGGATGGACAGGGGTGGCAATCGGCCCCAGCATTTT.

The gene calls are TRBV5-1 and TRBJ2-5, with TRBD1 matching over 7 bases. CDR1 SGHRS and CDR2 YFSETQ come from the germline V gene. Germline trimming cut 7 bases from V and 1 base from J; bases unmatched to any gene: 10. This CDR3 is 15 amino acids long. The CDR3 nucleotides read TGCGCCAGCCGGGACCTTGGGACAGTCCAAGAGACCCAGTACTTC. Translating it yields CASRDLGTVQETQYF.

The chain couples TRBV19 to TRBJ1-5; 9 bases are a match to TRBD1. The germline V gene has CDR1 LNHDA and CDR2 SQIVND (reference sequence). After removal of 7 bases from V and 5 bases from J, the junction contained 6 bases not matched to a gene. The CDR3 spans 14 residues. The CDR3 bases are TGTGCCAGTAAGACGGGACAGGGATATCAGCCCCAGCATTTT. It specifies CASKTGQGYQPQHF.

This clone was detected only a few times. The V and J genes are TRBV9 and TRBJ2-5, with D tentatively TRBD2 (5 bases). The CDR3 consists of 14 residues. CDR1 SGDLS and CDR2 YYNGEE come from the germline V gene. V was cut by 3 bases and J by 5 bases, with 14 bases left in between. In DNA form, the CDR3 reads TGTGCCAGCAGCGGGGGAGTCAGTAGGGAGACCCAGTACTTC. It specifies CASSGGVSRETQYF.

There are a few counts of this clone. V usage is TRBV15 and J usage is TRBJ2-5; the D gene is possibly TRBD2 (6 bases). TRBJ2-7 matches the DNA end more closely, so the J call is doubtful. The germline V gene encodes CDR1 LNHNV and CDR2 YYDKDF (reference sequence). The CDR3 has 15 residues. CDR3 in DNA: TGTGCCACCAGCAGAGATAGGACCCGGCGGGGCGAGCAGTACTTC. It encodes CATSRDRTRRGEQYF.

The CDR3 here is CASSQFTGTPNGEAFF. DNA of the CDR3: TGCGCCAGCAGTCAGTTTACCGGGACACCAAACGGGGAAGCTTTCTTT. This chain connects TRBV23-1 to TRBJ1-1; D might be TRBD1 (6 bases). TRBV23-1 is given ORF status, its function remaining uncertain. This CDR3 spans 16 amino acids. With 3 bases removed from V and 8 bases from J, the gap between germline ends came to 22 bases.

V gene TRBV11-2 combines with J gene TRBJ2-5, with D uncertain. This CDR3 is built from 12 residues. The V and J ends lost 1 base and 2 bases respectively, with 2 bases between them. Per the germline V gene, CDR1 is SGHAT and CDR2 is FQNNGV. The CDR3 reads CASSLAQETQYF. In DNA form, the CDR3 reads TGTGCCAGCAGCTTAGCGCAAGAGACCCAGTACTTC. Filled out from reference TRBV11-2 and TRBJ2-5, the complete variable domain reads EAGVAQSPRYKIIEKRQSVAFWCNPISGHATLYWYQQILGQGPKLLIQFQNNGVVDDSQLPKDRFSAERLKGVDSTLKIQPAKLEDSAVYLCASSLAQETQYFGPGTRLLVL.

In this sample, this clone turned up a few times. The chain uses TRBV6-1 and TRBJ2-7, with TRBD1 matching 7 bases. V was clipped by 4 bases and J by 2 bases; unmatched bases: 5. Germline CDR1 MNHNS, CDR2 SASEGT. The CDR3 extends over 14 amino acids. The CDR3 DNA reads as TGTGCCAGCAGTGGGAGACAGGGAACCTACGAGCAGTACTTC. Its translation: CASSGRQGTYEQYF.

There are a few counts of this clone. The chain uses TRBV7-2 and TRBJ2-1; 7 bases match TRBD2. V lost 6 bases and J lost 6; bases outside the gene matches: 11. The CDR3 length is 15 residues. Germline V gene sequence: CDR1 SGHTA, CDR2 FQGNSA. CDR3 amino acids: CASSSRTRSRNEQFF. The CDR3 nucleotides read TGTGCCAGCAGTTCCCGGACTAGGTCACGCAATGAGCAGTTCTTC. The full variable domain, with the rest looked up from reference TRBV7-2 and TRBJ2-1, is GAGVSQSPSNKVTEKGKDVELRCDPISGHTALYWYRQSLGQGLEFLIYFQGNSAPDKSGLPSDRFSAERTGGSVSTLTIQRTQQEDSAVYLCASSSRTRSRNEQFFGPGTRLTVL.

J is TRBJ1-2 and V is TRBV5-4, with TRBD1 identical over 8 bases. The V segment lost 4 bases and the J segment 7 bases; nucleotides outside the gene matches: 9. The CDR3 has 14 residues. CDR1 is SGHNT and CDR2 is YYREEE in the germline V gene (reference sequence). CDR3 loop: CASSPGQGWIGYTF. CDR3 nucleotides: TGTGCCAGCAGCCCAGGACAGGGTTGGATTGGCTACACCTTC.

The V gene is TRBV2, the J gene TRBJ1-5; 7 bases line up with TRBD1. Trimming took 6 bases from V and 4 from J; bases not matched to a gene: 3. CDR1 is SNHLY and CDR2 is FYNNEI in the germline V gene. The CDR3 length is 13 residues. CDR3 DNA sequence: TGTGCCAGCAGGACAGGGACAAATCAGCCCCAGCATTTT. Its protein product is CASRTGTNQPQHF. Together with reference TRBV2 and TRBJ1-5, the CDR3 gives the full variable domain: EPEVTQTPSHQVTQMGQEVILRCVPISNHLYFYWYRQILGQKVEFLVSFYNNEISEKSEIFDDQFSVERPDGSNFTLKIRSTKLEDSAMYFCASRTGTNQPQHFGDGTRLSIL.

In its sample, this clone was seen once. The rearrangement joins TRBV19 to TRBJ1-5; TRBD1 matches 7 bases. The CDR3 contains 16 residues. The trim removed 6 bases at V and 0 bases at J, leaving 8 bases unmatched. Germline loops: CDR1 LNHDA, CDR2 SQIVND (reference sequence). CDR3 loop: CASSREGQSSNQPQHF. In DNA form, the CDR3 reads TGTGCCAGTAGCCGAGAGGGACAGAGTAGCAATCAGCCCCAGCATTTT.

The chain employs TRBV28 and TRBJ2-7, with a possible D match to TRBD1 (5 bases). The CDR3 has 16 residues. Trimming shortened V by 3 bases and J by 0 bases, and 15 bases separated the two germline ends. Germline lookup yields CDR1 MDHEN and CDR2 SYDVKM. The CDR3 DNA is TGTGCCAGCAGTTTCCAACTGACAGAACCCTCCTACGAGCAGTACTTC. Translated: CASSFQLTEPSYEQYF.

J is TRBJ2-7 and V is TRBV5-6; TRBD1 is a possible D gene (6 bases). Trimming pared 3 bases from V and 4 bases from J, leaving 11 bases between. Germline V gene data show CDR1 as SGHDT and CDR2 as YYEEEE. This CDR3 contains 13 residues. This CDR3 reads CASSSRGGYEQYF. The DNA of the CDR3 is TGTGCCAGCAGCTCCCGAGGGGGTTACGAGCAGTACTTC.

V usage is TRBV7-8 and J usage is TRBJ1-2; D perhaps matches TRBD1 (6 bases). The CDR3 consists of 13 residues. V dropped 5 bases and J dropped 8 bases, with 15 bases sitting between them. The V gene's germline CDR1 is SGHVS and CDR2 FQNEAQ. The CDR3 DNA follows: TGTGCCAGCAGCCCAAGGACAGTCGGCGGCTACACCTTC. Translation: CASSPRTVGGYTF. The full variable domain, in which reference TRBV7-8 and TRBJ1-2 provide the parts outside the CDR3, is GAGVSQSPRYKVAKRGQDVALRCDPISGHVSLFWYQQALGQGPEFLTYFQNEAQLDKSGLPSDRFFAERPEGSVSTLKIQRTQQEDSAVYLCASSPRTVGGYTFGSGTRLTVV.

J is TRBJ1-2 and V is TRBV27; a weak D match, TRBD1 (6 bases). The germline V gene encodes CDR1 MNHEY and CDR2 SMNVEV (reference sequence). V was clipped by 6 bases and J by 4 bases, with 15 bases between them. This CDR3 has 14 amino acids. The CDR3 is CASSLQQGFYGYTF. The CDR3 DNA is TGTGCCAGCAGCCTCCAACAGGGCTTCTATGGCTACACCTTC.

The CDR3 is CASSGRGAGDYGYTF. CDR3 DNA sequence: TGTGCCAGCAGTGGCAGGGGAGCCGGGGACTATGGCTACACCTTC. The chain combines TRBV6-5 with TRBJ1-2; D perhaps matches TRBD1 (6 bases). Germline CDR1 and CDR2: MNHEY and SVGAGI. This CDR3 contains 15 residues. The V end lost 5 bases, the J end lost 3 bases, and 16 bases lay between the germline ends.

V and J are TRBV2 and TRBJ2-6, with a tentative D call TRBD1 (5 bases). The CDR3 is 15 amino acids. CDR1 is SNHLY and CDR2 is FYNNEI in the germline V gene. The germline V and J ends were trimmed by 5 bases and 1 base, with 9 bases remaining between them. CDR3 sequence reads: CASSPPGSGANVLTF. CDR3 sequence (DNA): TGTGCCAGCAGTCCCCCAGGGTCTGGGGCCAACGTCCTGACTTTC.

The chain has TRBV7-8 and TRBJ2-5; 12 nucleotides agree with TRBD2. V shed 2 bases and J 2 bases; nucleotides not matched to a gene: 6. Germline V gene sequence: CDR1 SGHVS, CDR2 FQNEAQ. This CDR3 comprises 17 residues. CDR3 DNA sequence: TGTGCCAGCAGCTTATTCACTAGCGGGGGGAGACAAGAGACCCAGTACTTC. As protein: CASSLFTSGGRQETQYF.